These T cell receptor beta chains were read from a single sample in a study of vaccination effects on CD4 cells after COVID-19. These receptors' targets are unknown. Method: immunoSEQ multiplex PCR; TCRdb's copy keeps in-frame clones and lacks some. The table includes over 25,000 clones, approximately 70% detected once. Sequencing was performed on CD4+ T cells from PBMCs cultured with HCoV-NL63 spike peptides, taken before COVID-19 vaccination. The receptors originated from a human donor who received a COVID-19 vaccine. The CDR3 runs from the conserved cysteine through the conserved F or W. The D gene is left open where the match is weak. Rows may omit the clone size; those that give it use once, few, many or a size class.

v_call: TRBV28; j_call: TRBJ1-2; clone_size: -; d_call: TRBD1; cdr3_aa: CASSPSTGGHYGYTF; cdr3_nt: TGTGCCAGCAGCCCTTCGACAGGGGGCCACTATGGCTACACCTTC
v_call: TRBV10-3; j_call: TRBJ2-1; clone_size: few; d_call: -; cdr3_aa: CASEPRGRNEQFF; cdr3_nt: TGTGCCTCTGAGCCCAGGGGGAGGAATGAGCAGTTCTTC
v_call: TRBV19; j_call: TRBJ1-3; clone_size: -; d_call: TRBD1; cdr3_aa: CASAKGQLSGNTIYF; cdr3_nt: TGTGCCAGTGCAAAGGGACAGCTCTCTGGAAACACCATATATTTT
v_call: TRBV3-1/TRBV3-2; j_call: TRBJ1-5; clone_size: few; d_call: -; cdr3_aa: CASSRNRASQPQHF; cdr3_nt: TGTGCCAGCAGCCGAAACAGGGCGTCTCAGCCCCAGCATTTT
v_call: TRBV9; j_call: TRBJ2-2; clone_size: -; d_call: -; cdr3_aa: CASSVRSGSLLNTGELFF; cdr3_nt: TGTGCCAGCAGCGTTAGGTCGGGATCTCTTTTGAACACCGGGGAGCTGTTTTTT
v_call: TRBV7-2; j_call: TRBJ1-1; clone_size: -; d_call: -; cdr3_aa: CASSLTPPADTEAFF; cdr3_nt: TGTGCCAGCAGCTTAACCCCTCCGGCGGACACTGAAGCTTTCTTT
v_call: TRBV10-3; j_call: TRBJ1-4; clone_size: once; d_call: -; cdr3_aa: CAISESAGGEKLFF; cdr3_nt: TGTGCCATCAGTGAGTCGGCCGGTGGGGAAAAACTGTTTTTT
v_call: TRBV27; j_call: TRBJ1-3; clone_size: -; d_call: -; cdr3_aa: CASSLAGGSGNTIYF; cdr3_nt: TGTGCCAGCAGTTTAGCGGGGGGCTCTGGAAACACCATATATTTT
v_call: TRBV3-1/TRBV3-2; j_call: TRBJ1-1; clone_size: -; d_call: -; cdr3_aa: CASSHANTEAFF; cdr3_nt: TGTGCCAGCAGCCACGCAAACACTGAAGCTTTCTTT
v_call: TRBV28; j_call: TRBJ2-7; clone_size: -; d_call: TRBD1; cdr3_aa: CASSLGTGGGRSSYEQYF; cdr3_nt: TGTGCCAGCAGTTTGGGGACAGGGGGCGGGAGAAGCTCCTACGAGCAGTACTTC
v_call: TRBV19; j_call: TRBJ2-7; clone_size: -; d_call: -; cdr3_aa: CASSIGNSYEQYF; cdr3_nt: TGTGCCAGTAGTATAGGAAACTCCTACGAGCAGTACTTC
v_call: TRBV6-5; j_call: TRBJ2-7; clone_size: -; d_call: -; cdr3_aa: CASTPRRYSYEQYF; cdr3_nt: TGTGCCAGCACCCCGAGGCGGTACTCCTACGAGCAGTACTTC
v_call: TRBV2; j_call: TRBJ1-1; clone_size: few; d_call: TRBD1; cdr3_aa: CASSVGRAGGAFF; cdr3_nt: TGTGCCAGCAGTGTGGGCAGGGCAGGGGGAGCTTTCTTT
v_call: TRBV5-1; j_call: TRBJ1-6; clone_size: once; d_call: TRBD1; cdr3_aa: CASSRDRGSSPLHF; cdr3_nt: TGCGCCAGCAGCCGGGACAGGGGGAGTTCACCCCTCCACTTT
v_call: TRBV27; j_call: TRBJ2-7; clone_size: -; d_call: -; cdr3_aa: CASRFQPPYEQYF; cdr3_nt: TGTGCCAGCAGATTTCAGCCTCCCTACGAGCAGTACTTC